The 3 T cell receptor beta chains below come from one sample, sequenced in a study of blood T cell repertoires in COVID-19. Clones were sequenced by immunoSEQ multiplex PCR, and TCRdb holds only the in-frame ones, with some missing. The data hold approximately 670,000 clones, with 90% observed a single time. Sequenced sample: peripheral blood. The source is a woman between 18 and 29 years old with acute or convalescent COVID-19.

The V and J genes are TRBV3-1 (or the pseudogene TRBV3-2) and TRBJ2-7, with D perhaps matching TRBD2 (7 bases). The ends were cut back, 4 bases at V and 7 bases at J, with 20 bases in the middle. CDR3 length: 15 residues. Germline CDR1 is LGHDT and CDR2 is YNNKEL (reference sequence). CDR3 protein: CASSPPGAGEGEQYF. CDR3 DNA: TGTGCCAGCAGCCCGCCGGGGGCGGGGGAGGGGGAGCAGTACTTC.

The chain carries TRBV7-2 and TRBJ1-3, with D possibly being TRBD1 (6 bases). The germline V gene has CDR1 SGHTA and CDR2 FQGNSA. V lost 1 base and J 3 bases, leaving 13 bases between the germline ends. The CDR3 is 16 residues long. The CDR3 reads CASSLGGGISGNTIYF. In DNA form, the CDR3 reads TGTGCCAGCAGCTTAGGAGGGGGAATTAGTGGAAACACCATATATTTT.

V gene TRBV7-9 combines with J gene TRBJ1-2, with 7 bases aligning to TRBD1. V shed 4 bases and J 8 bases; nucleotides not matched to a gene: 7. The germline V gene has CDR1 SEHNR and CDR2 FQNEAQ (reference sequence). The CDR3 is 13 amino acids. CDR3 sequence reads: CASSSRDSGGYTF. DNA for the CDR3: TGTGCCAGCAGCTCAAGGGACAGTGGAGGCTACACCTTC.